Reported below is one T cell receptor beta chain. What it recognizes is unknown. This sample was taken from a study of T cell repertoires in ileal Crohn's disease. Profiled with immunoSEQ multiplex PCR; TCRdb holds only in-frame clones, not every one. Here the sample spans roughly 6,800 clones, around 72% being singletons. Study results and limitations: Clonal expansions were more frequent in active smokers than non-smokers at surgery. Compared with CD4 T cells, sorted CD8 cells carried more expanded clones.

Time point defined: proximal margin of the surgical specimen (macroscopically non-inflamed). Patients were adults with ileal or ileocolonic Crohn's disease needing resection. The specimen sequenced was ileal tissue. This TCR was recovered from an adult with Crohn's disease.

CDR3 protein: CASSLNRGDGRAFF. Here the CDR3 DNA reads TGTGCCAGCAGCTTAAATAGGGGGGACGGGAGAGCTTTCTTT. This chain joins TRBV7-2 and TRBJ1-1; the D gene is possibly TRBD1 (6 bases). Germline values: CDR1 SGHTA, CDR2 FQGNSA. This CDR3 spans 14 amino acids. V lost 2 bases to trimming and J lost 10 bases, with 17 bases between them.